The clone carrying this T cell receptor (beta chain) was counted between two and nine times. The antigen is not known. V was trimmed by 3 bases and J by 6 bases, leaving 18 bases between them. The germline V gene has CDR1 MDHEN and CDR2 SYDVKM. This CDR3 contains 16 residues. The sample originates from a study of cytomegalovirus exposure and HLA in healthy donors. Study-wide context: An early release of data contained 80 million to 85 million unique TCRs, which came from HLA-typed donors.

The PCR used 60 Vbeta and 13 Jbeta primers. Here immunoSEQ multiplex PCR was the method, and the copy in TCRdb shows in-frame clones only, minus some. The sample carries around 130,000 clones, 65% to 85% recorded once. The study's findings and limits: The study had only CMV serostatus as immune exposure information. Association of under 20,000 TCR beta sequences with HLA alleles was found at 0.05 false discovery rate in a later analysis.

V gene TRBV28 combines with J gene TRBJ1-5, with D tentatively TRBD1 (6 bases). The sample taken for sequencing was PBMCs. This clonotype was obtained from a woman aged 40 to 50 in good health and CMV-seronegative. The CDR3 region is CASSFLTFRGGQPQHF. DNA for the CDR3: TGTGCCAGCAGTTTTCTTACGTTCAGAGGGGGTCAGCCCCAGCATTTT.